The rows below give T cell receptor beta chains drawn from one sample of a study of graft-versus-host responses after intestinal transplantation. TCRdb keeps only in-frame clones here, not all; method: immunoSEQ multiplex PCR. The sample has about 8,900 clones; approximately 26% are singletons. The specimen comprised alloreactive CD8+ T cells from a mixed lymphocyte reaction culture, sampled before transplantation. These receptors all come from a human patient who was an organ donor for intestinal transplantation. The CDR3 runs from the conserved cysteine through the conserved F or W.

CDR3 protein: CASSLEPGNYYEQYF
J gene: TRBJ2-7
V gene: TRBV7-2

CDR3 protein: CASSPSGGPSYNEQFF
J gene: TRBJ2-1
V gene: TRBV7-9

CDR3 protein: CASGKTSGTGPYEQYF
J gene: TRBJ2-7
V gene: TRBV12-5

CDR3 protein: CASSRTSGGTYEQYF
J gene: TRBJ2-7
V gene: TRBV5-4

CDR3 protein: CASSHATGGNEQYF
J gene: TRBJ2-7
V gene: TRBV4-1

CDR3 protein: CASSPNPTGMNTEAFF
J gene: TRBJ1-1
V gene: TRBV7-8

CDR3 protein: CATSREGQSYEQYF
J gene: TRBJ2-7
V gene: TRBV7-9

CDR3 protein: CASSYSEGVYEQYF
J gene: TRBJ2-7
V gene: TRBV6-5

CDR3 protein: CASSQAAGGVYEQYF
J gene: .
V gene: TRBV4-1

CDR3 protein: CASSYIRVQIETQYF
J gene: TRBJ2-5
V gene: TRBV6-5

CDR3 protein: CATSRDRGLTGELFF
J gene: TRBJ2-2
V gene: TRBV15

CDR3 protein: CASALEGAWNEQFF
J gene: TRBJ2-1
V gene: TRBV27

CDR3 protein: CASSDHRGPPPFSPVGKLFF
J gene: TRBJ1-4
V gene: TRBV6-1

CDR3 protein: CASSYSGRLNTEAFF
J gene: TRBJ1-1
V gene: TRBV6-9

CDR3 protein: CASMRGYGYTF
J gene: TRBJ1-2
V gene: TRBV2

CDR3 protein: CASTPGVTYEQYF
J gene: TRBJ2-7
V gene: TRBV6-5

CDR3 protein: CASSLGQGPPDTQYF
J gene: TRBJ2-3
V gene: TRBV27

CDR3 protein: CASSESQGGYEQYF
J gene: TRBJ2-7
V gene: TRBV6-5

CDR3 protein: CASSQNPGLAPEQYF
J gene: .
V gene: TRBV4-1

CDR3 protein: CASSTSGDPYEQYF
J gene: TRBJ2-7
V gene: TRBV7-9

CDR3 protein: CASSLGTTYEQYF
J gene: TRBJ2-7
V gene: TRBV27

CDR3 protein: CASSYTAYEQYF
J gene: TRBJ2-7
V gene: TRBV6-6

CDR3 protein: CASSPGTGGYEQYF
J gene: TRBJ2-7
V gene: TRBV19

CDR3 protein: CASSQDRGPGRGYTF
J gene: TRBJ1-2
V gene: TRBV4-3